This T cell receptor (beta chain) is drawn from a study of T cell responses to AZD1222 COVID-19 vaccine. Study-wide background: Second-dose timings of about 4 or about 12 weeks were pooled.

The CDR3 length is 13 residues. Germline CDR1 is SGHAT and CDR2 is FQNNGV. V was pared by 1 base and J by 2 bases, with 5 bases between. This table comes from immunoSEQ multiplex PCR, and its TCRdb copy is limited to in-frame clones, with some not included. The data show 90,000 to 130,000 clones, around 84% seen once. Findings and limits, study-wide: Recipients of two AZD1222 doses showed rising Spike-specific TCR breadth and depth. The study identified only six AZD1222 recipients as seropositive at baseline.

This clone was seen just once. Its antigen is currently unknown. The specimen comprised peripheral blood, sampled on day 0 of AZD1222 vaccination. The receptor's source is an adult in good health. J is TRBJ1-2 and V is TRBV11-2, with D unresolved. CDR3 in DNA: TGTGCCAGCAGCTTAGGAGGGAACTATGGCTACACCTTC. Translated: CASSLGGNYGYTF.